These 4 T cell receptor beta chains share one sample of origin, sequenced in a study of T cells in Graves' hyperthyroidism and ophthalmopathy. Researchers amplified the TCR beta CDR3 regions from RNA transcripts. TCR CDR3 regions were first amplified by RT-PCR with HTBI primers. TCRdb itself ran the multiplex PCR reads through MiXCR, one entry per CDR3 protein. The sample records 470,000 or so distinct CDR3 sequences, around 21% being singletons. Sequenced sample: blood. The receptors here all came from a man between 18 and 35 years old with Graves' hyperthyroidism.

This clonotype was seen only a few times. The genes are TRBV7-6 and TRBJ1-3; D not resolved. Germline V gene sequence: CDR1 SGHVS, CDR2 FNYEAQ. Trimming pared 1 base from V and 0 bases from J, leaving 10 bases between. The CDR3 sequence is 16 residues long. This CDR3 reads CASSLGTPSSGNTIYF. CDR3 sequence (DNA): TGTGCCAGCAGCTTAGGGACCCCAAGCTCTGGAAACACCATATATTTT.

Ten or more counts support this clonotype. The chain is built from TRBV7-9 and TRBJ2-4, with D unclear. The CDR3 has 13 residues. The germline gives CDR1 SEHNR, CDR2 FQNEAQ (reference sequence). V was cut by 0 bases and J by 9 bases, with 9 bases left in between. CDR3: CASSLAGTGIQYF. For the CDR3, the DNA is TGTGCCAGCAGCTTAGCAGGCACCGGCATTCAGTACTTC. Based on the CDR3 plus reference TRBV7-9 and TRBJ2-4, the full variable domain is DTGVSQNPRHKITKRGQNVTFRCDPISEHNRLYWYRQTLGQGPEFLTYFQNEAQLEKSRLLSDRFSAERPKGSFSTLEIQRTEQGDSAMYLCASSLAGTGIQYFGAGTRLSVL.

This clonotype has at least ten counts. The chain combines TRBV5-1 with TRBJ2-7; D unresolved. Trimming left V 0 bases short and J 3 bases short, with 10 bases between. This CDR3 contains 14 residues. The germline gives CDR1 SGHRS, CDR2 YFSETQ. The CDR3 spells CASSLVGSNYEQYF. The CDR3 DNA sequence: TGCGCCAGCAGCTTGGTGGGGTCCAACTACGAGCAGTACTTC.

This clonotype came up many times. The rearrangement joins TRBV10-3 to TRBJ1-3, with 7 bases lining up with TRBD1. Germline CDR1 ENHRY, CDR2 SYGVKD. The CDR3 runs 14 residues. After removal of 11 bases from V and 2 bases from J, the junction contained 9 bases not matched to a gene. The CDR3 bases are TGTGCCGCGAAACAGGGGCGGCCTGGAAACACCATATATTTT. Protein product: CAAKQGRPGNTIYF.